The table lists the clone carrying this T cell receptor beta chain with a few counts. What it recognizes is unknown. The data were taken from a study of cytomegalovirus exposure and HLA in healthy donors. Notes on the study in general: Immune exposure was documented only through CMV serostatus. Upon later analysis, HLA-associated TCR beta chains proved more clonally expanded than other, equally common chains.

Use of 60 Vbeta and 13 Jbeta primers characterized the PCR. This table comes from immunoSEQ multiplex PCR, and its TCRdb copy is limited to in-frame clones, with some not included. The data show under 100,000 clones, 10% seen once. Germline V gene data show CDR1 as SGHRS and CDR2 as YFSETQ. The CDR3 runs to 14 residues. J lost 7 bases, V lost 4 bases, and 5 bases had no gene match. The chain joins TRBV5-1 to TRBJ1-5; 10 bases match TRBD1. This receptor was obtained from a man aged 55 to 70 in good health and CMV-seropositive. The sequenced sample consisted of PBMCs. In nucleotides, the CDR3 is TGCGCCAGCAGCCCGACAGGGGGCGAACAGCCCCAGCATTTT. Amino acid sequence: CASSPTGGEQPQHF.